The sequence of this T cell receptor beta chain was determined in a study of PD-1 and CTLA-4 blockade in melanoma (TCRdb year 2021). Regarding the complete study: In patients with melanoma, the researchers looked at the effects of CTLA-4 blockade versus PD-1 blockade on the CD8 T cell response that was melanoma-reactive.

Libraries came from the immunoSEQ multiplex PCR assay. TCRdb provides this immuneACCESS table in a form limited to in-frame rearrangements. Some clones are lacking; in checked studies, under half of them reflect an unresolved V gene, and why the rest are absent is not known. The table for this sample lists tens of thousands of clones; around 88% of them were counted only once. The ten largest clonotypes hold 7.8% of the sample. A remark on this clone: The antigen it recognizes is unknown. It has no much larger one-base neighbor in the sample; base qualities were not kept.

Sequences MNHEY (CDR1) and SMNVEV (CDR2) are obtained from the germline V gene (reference sequence). Spanning cysteine to phenylalanine, the CDR3 consists of 14 amino acids. The read is trimmed to its CDR3 DNA, 42 bases read in frame from base 1. Cut back by 5 bases and 1 base, the V and J ends lie 9 bases apart. This clonotype originated in a human donor with melanoma. Sample: CD8+ T cells from peripheral blood, taken before anti-PD-1 treatment. The rearrangement combines TRBV27 with TRBJ1-3, and possibly TRBD1, on 5 matching bases. The CDR3 sequence is CASSAAGSGNTIYF. The DNA sequence follows: TGTGCCAGCAGTGCGGCAGGGTCTGGAAACACCATATATTTT.